These 9 T cell receptor beta chains came from one sample sequenced in a study of control samples from healthy donors and cancer patients. Clones were read by immunoSEQ multiplex PCR, and TCRdb kept only the in-frame ones, dropping some. The sample includes 85,000 to 100,000 clones, 82% of them seen just once. Sequenced input: blood. These receptors came from a man in his fifties or sixties in good health.

The rearrangement joins TRBV12-3 or TRBV12-4 to TRBJ1-1, with D uncertain. There are 13 residues in the CDR3. V lost 5 bases and J lost 0, with 7 bases in between. This CDR3 is CASSPTLNTEAFF. CDR3 DNA: TGTGCCAGCAGTCCTACATTGAACACTGAAGCTTTCTTT.

This clone appeared once. The rearrangement uses TRBV28 and TRBJ1-2; 10 bases are shared with TRBD1. This CDR3 has 18 residues. J was trimmed by 6 bases and V by 2 bases; bases with no gene match: 15. Germline V gene lookup returns CDR1 MDHEN and CDR2 SYDVKM. The CDR3 DNA sequence: TGTGCCAGCAGTTTAGACAGGGGGCTTCTGGCTATGGCTAATGGCTACACCTTC. Translation gives CASSLDRGLLAMANGYTF.

V usage is TRBV6-6 and J usage is TRBJ2-1; TRBD2 aligns across 8 bases. CDR1 is MNHNY, CDR2 SVGAGI, per germline (reference sequence). Unmatched junction bases numbered 22, after V lost 5 bases and J lost 7 bases. This CDR3 has 19 amino acids. The CDR3 protein is CASSPRPSIAGSARNEQFF. Written as DNA, the CDR3 is TGTGCCAGCAGTCCCCGACCCTCTATAGCGGGATCAGCTCGAAATGAGCAGTTCTTC.

The chain is built from TRBV6-5 and TRBJ1-5; D unclear. Germline V lookup: CDR1 MNHEY, CDR2 SVGAGI. The ends were cut back, 6 bases at V and 9 bases at J, with 15 bases in the middle. The length of the CDR3 is 13 residues. The CDR3, as DNA: TGTGCCAGCAGGAGGAACTCGGGTTCGCCCCAGCATTTT. It is translated as CASRRNSGSPQHF.

The CDR3 DNA sequence: TGTGCCAGCAGCTCGCGGACAGGGCTTTACAATGAGCAGTTCTTC. Protein sequence: CASSSRTGLYNEQFF. This sequence joins TRBV11-1 and TRBJ2-1; 8 nucleotides line up with TRBD1. The CDR3 loop spans 15 amino acids. Germline-derived CDR1 and CDR2 are SGHAT and FQDESV (reference sequence). V lost 4 bases and J lost 4; bases outside the gene matches: 6. The whole variable domain, remainder taken from reference TRBV11-1 and TRBJ2-1, is EAEVAQSPRYKITEKSQAVAFWCDPISGHATLYWYRQILGQGPELLVQFQDESVVDDSQLPKDRFSAERLKGVDSTLKIQPAELGDSAMYLCASSSRTGLYNEQFFGPGTRLTVL.

The rearrangement joins TRBV5-1 to TRBJ2-6; D possibly corresponds to TRBD2 (6 bases). V was trimmed by 4 bases and J by 2 bases, leaving 16 bases between them. The CDR3 consists of 17 residues. The germline V gene has CDR1 SGHRS and CDR2 YFSETQ. The CDR3 DNA reads TGCGCCAGCAGCCGCCGGGACGGCGGGGCTGGGGCCAACGTCCTGACTTTC. This codes for CASSRRDGGAGANVLTF.

This clone was detected only a few times. The rearrangement links TRBV19 to TRBJ1-5, with D perhaps TRBD1 (5 bases). CDR1 is LNHDA and CDR2 is SQIVND in the germline V gene (reference sequence). The CDR3 is made up of 13 amino acids. Trimming pared 5 bases from V and 7 bases from J, leaving 12 bases between. CDR3 protein: CASSLMGTQPQHF. The CDR3 DNA follows: TGTGCCAGTAGTTTGATGGGGACCCAGCCCCAGCATTTT.

The rearrangement links TRBV5-1 to TRBJ2-3, with TRBD2 identical over 12 bases. The CDR3 totals 16 residues. The trim removed 4 bases at V and 3 bases at J, leaving 6 bases unmatched. Per the germline V gene, CDR1 is SGHRS and CDR2 is YFSETQ. The CDR3 DNA reads as TGCGCCAGCAGCCCAATGACTAGCGGGAGTACAGATACGCAGTATTTT. Encoded protein: CASSPMTSGSTDTQYF. Complete variable domain (other parts from reference TRBV5-1 and TRBJ2-3): KAGVTQTPRYLIKTRGQQVTLSCSPISGHRSVSWYQQTPGQGLQFLFEYFSETQRNKGNFPGRFSGRQFSNSRSEMNVSTLELGDSALYLCASSPMTSGSTDTQYFGPGTRLTVL.

The chain carries TRBV28 and TRBJ1-4, with unresolved D. Germline loops: CDR1 MDHEN, CDR2 SYDVKM. With 10 bases removed from V and 5 bases from J, the gap between germline ends came to 14 bases. The CDR3 loop spans 13 amino acids. This CDR3 is CATSDRKNEKLFF. The DNA for the CDR3 is TGTGCCACCTCGGACCGGAAGAATGAAAAACTGTTTTTT.